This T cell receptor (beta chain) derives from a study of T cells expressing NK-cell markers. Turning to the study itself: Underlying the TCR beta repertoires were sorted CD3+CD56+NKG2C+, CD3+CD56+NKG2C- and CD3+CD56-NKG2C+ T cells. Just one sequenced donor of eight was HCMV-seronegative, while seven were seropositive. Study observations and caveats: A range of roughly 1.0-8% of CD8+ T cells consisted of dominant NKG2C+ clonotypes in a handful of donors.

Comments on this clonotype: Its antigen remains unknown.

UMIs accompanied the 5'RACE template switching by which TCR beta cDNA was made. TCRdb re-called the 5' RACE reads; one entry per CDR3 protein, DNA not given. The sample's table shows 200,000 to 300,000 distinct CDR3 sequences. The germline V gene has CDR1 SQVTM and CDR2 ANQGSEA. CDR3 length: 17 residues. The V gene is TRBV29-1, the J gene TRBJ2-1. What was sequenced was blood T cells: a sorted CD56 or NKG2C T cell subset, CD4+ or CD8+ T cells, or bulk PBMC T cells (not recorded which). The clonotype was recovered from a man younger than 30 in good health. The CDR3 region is CSVDSWGGVNSYNEQFF.